This note documents a single T cell receptor beta chain sequence. This record comes from a study of blood T cell repertoires in COVID-19. Per germline, CDR1 MNHEY and CDR2 SVGEGT. The CDR3 is made up of 14 amino acids. Trimming pared 5 bases from V and 1 base from J, leaving 11 bases between. Repertoires were generated with immunoSEQ multiplex PCR, while TCRdb's copy carries only in-frame clones and drops some. The sample shows approximately 160,000 clones, 90% of them seen only once. Sequencing was done on a sample of peripheral blood. The sequence was obtained from a man between 60 and 75 years old with active or convalescent COVID-19. This chain links TRBV6-2 or TRBV6-3 with TRBJ1-1; possible D gene TRBD1, 5 bases. The CDR3 spells CASSPGTGNTEAFF. CDR3 coding DNA: TGTGCCAGCAGTCCCGGTACAGGGAACACTGAAGCTTTCTTT.